These 29 T cell receptor beta chains came from one sample sequenced in a study of regulatory T cells in long-lasting Graves disease. Building of the TCR beta libraries involved iRepertoire HTBI primers and Arm-PCR of CDR3 regions. TCRdb analysed the multiplex PCR reads with MiXCR anew, one entry per CDR3 protein. The sample contains about 420,000 distinct CDR3 sequences, about 16% of which appear only once. Sample time point: newly diagnosed GD, antithyroid drugs for less than 3 months. Following extraction of RNA from PBMCs, that RNA was used to make the TCR library. This sample was shared with a second study, whose subject was T cells in Graves' hyperthyroidism and ophthalmopathy.

Sequencing was performed on peripheral blood mononuclear cells (PBMCs), taken at new diagnosis, from a patient treated with antithyroid drugs. Receptors originate from a woman between 18 and 29 years old with Graves disease.

Points on this clonotype: A much bigger clone sits one base away, suggesting this may be a read error. The chain joins TRBV30 to TRBJ2-1; D may correspond to TRBD1 or TRBD2 (5 bases each). The CDR3 runs 13 residues. Germline CDR1 reads GTSNPN; CDR2 reads SVGIG (reference sequence). Trimming took 0 bases from V and 10 from J, leaving 13 bases between them. CDR3 protein: CAWSVSGRREQFF. The CDR3 DNA sequence: TGTGCCTGGAGTGTTTCAGGGAGACGCGAGCAGTTCTTC. Filled out from reference TRBV30 and TRBJ2-1, the complete variable domain reads SQTIHQWPATLVQPVGSPLSLECTVEGTSNPNLYWYRQAAGRGLQLLFYSVGIGQISSEVPQNLSASRPQDRQFILSSKKLLLSDSGFYLCAWSVSGRREQFFGPGTRLTVL.

This clonotype has ten or more counts. The CDR3 region has the DNA TGTGCCAGCAGAGATGGACTAGCGGTCAAATACGAGCAGTACTTC. This encodes CASRDGLAVKYEQYF. This rearrangement joins TRBV27 to TRBJ2-7; 10 positions agree with TRBD2. The V segment lost 6 bases and the J segment 4 bases; nucleotides outside the gene matches: 9. CDR1 and CDR2 from the germline V gene are MNHEY and SMNVEV (reference sequence). The CDR3 runs 15 residues.

This clonotype occurred many times. The J gene is TRBJ2-3, the V gene TRBV28; D is unclear. Germline loops: CDR1 MDHEN, CDR2 SYDVKM. Trimming took 3 bases from V and 5 from J, leaving 6 bases between them. The CDR3 extends over 12 amino acids. The CDR3 here is CASSFTLDTQYF. The CDR3 DNA reads TGTGCCAGCAGTTTCACTTTAGATACGCAGTATTTT.

This clonotype was recorded a few times. The chain joins TRBV2 to TRBJ1-4; 8 bases agree with TRBD1. J gave up 3 bases and V 5 bases, and 11 bases lay outside the gene matches. The CDR3 extends over 17 amino acids. CDR1 is SNHLY and CDR2 is FYNNEI in the germline V gene. The CDR3: CASSFDRGGLSNEKLFF. CDR3 in DNA: TGTGCCAGCAGTTTTGACAGGGGAGGTCTCTCTAATGAAAAACTGTTTTTT.

The chain has TRBV6-1 and TRBJ2-5; D gene unclear. The germline V and J ends were trimmed by 6 bases and 2 bases, with 10 bases remaining between them. The CDR3 consists of 13 residues. Germline V gene sequence: CDR1 MNHNS, CDR2 SASEGT. The CDR3 sequence: CASSSRGQETQYF. CDR3 coding DNA: TGTGCCAGCAGCTCGCGTGGTCAAGAGACCCAGTACTTC.

The J gene is TRBJ2-5, the V gene TRBV20-1; perhaps TRBD2 as D (6 bases). Germline assignment: CDR1 DFQATT and CDR2 SNEGSKA (reference sequence). Trimming took 6 bases from V and 5 from J, leaving 16 bases between them. This CDR3 contains 13 residues. The CDR3 DNA reads TGCAGTGCCGAACCCCCGGGGAGGGAGACCCAGTACTTC. It specifies CSAEPPGRETQYF.

This clonotype was seen ten or more times. The genes are TRBV7-2 and TRBJ2-7; 7 nucleotides line up with TRBD1. CDR3 length equals 15 residues. Germline V CDR1 and CDR2: SGHTA, FQGNSA. The ends lost 1 base at V and 2 bases at J; junction bases unmatched: 5. The DNA for the CDR3 is TGTGCCAGCAGCTTAGTAGGGGACAGTACCTACGAGCAGTACTTC. This encodes CASSLVGDSTYEQYF.

The chain carries TRBV11-1 and TRBJ2-3; TRBD1 agrees at 9 bases. V was clipped by 1 base and J by 2 bases; unmatched bases: 13. In germline, CDR1 is SGHAT, CDR2 FQDESV (reference sequence). The CDR3 covers 19 residues. This chain's CDR3 is CASSLDSAPQGAFTDTQYF. The CDR3 coding sequence is TGTGCCAGCAGCTTAGATTCCGCCCCACAGGGGGCTTTCACAGATACGCAGTATTTT.

The genes are TRBV19 and TRBJ1-5; maybe TRBD1 (6 bases). The germline CDR1 and CDR2 sequences are LNHDA and SQIVND (reference sequence). Deletions cut 6 bases from V and 3 bases from J, with 12 bases between. The CDR3 length is 14 residues. The CDR3: CASRTGTINQPQHF. CDR3 DNA sequence: TGTGCCAGTAGGACGGGGACAATCAATCAGCCCCAGCATTTT. Based on the CDR3 plus reference TRBV19 and TRBJ1-5, the full variable domain is DGGITQSPKYLFRKEGQNVTLSCEQNLNHDAMYWYRQDPGQGLRLIYYSQIVNDFQKGDIAEGYSVSREKKESFPLTVTSAQKNPTAFYLCASRTGTINQPQHFGDGTRLSIL.

This rearrangement joins TRBV5-1 to TRBJ1-1; unclear D gene. Germline V gene lookup returns CDR1 SGHRS and CDR2 YFSETQ. V lost 4 bases, J lost 5 bases, and 15 bases lay in between. The CDR3 sequence is 14 residues long. CDR3 in DNA: TGCGCCAGCAGCCTCAAGAGCGGGGTTACTGAAGCTTTCTTT. Protein product: CASSLKSGVTEAFF.

This clonotype occurred many times. This rearrangement joins TRBV20-1 to TRBJ2-7, with D unresolved. V gave up 3 bases and J gave up 4 bases, with 7 bases separating them. CDR1 DFQATT and CDR2 SNEGSKA come from the germline V gene (reference sequence). The CDR3 sequence is 11 residues long. As DNA, the CDR3 is TGCAGTGCTAGTTACGAATACGAGCAGTACTTC. Amino acids: CSASYEYEQYF.

There are many counts of this clonotype. The chain has TRBV7-2 and TRBJ2-5, with unresolved D. This CDR3 is built from 15 residues. CDR1 SGHTA and CDR2 FQGNSA come from the germline V gene. Trimming removed 2 bases at V and 0 bases at J, with 10 bases between. CDR3 in DNA: TGTGCCAGCAGCTTACGGCTAAATCACCAAGAGACCCAGTACTTC. It translates to CASSLRLNHQETQYF.

The gene calls are TRBV7-8 and TRBJ2-3; D is undetermined. V gave up 2 bases and J gave up 2 bases, with 5 bases separating them. This CDR3 is built from 13 residues. CDR1 is SGHVS, CDR2 FQNEAQ, per germline. The CDR3 DNA is TGTGCCAGCAGCTTACCAATCACAGATACGCAGTATTTT. This translates into CASSLPITDTQYF.

The chain links TRBV9 to TRBJ2-5, with 9 bases identical to TRBD1. Germline CDR1 SGDLS, CDR2 YYNGEE. The J segment lost 4 bases and the V segment lost 3 bases, leaving 7 bases of the junction unmatched. This CDR3 has 15 amino acids. CDR3 loop: CASSAMGTGLETQYF. CDR3 DNA: TGTGCCAGCAGCGCAATGGGGACAGGGTTAGAGACCCAGTACTTC.

In regard to this clonotype: A much bigger clone sits one base away, suggesting this may be a read error. The rearrangement uses TRBV14 and TRBJ1-1; no definite D call. There are 12 residues in the CDR3. V dropped 2 bases and J dropped 1 base, with 2 bases sitting between them. CDR1 SGHDN and CDR2 FVKESK come from the germline V gene. CDR3 DNA sequence: TGTGCCAGCAGCCAACAGAACACTGAAGCTTTCTTT. Its protein product is CASSQQNTEAFF.

The chain combines TRBV20-1 with TRBJ2-5; TRBD2 might be the D (6 bases). The CDR3 is 12 residues long. The germline gives CDR1 DFQATT, CDR2 SNEGSKA (reference sequence). V lost 3 bases and J lost 2, with 7 bases in between. This CDR3 is CSASGSQETQYF. The CDR3 DNA reads TGCAGTGCTAGCGGGAGTCAAGAGACCCAGTACTTC.

This clonotype was counted many times. J is TRBJ2-7 and V is TRBV11-2, with 15 bases matching TRBD2. CDR1 SGHAT and CDR2 FQNNGV come from the germline V gene. Trimming at V came to 4 bases and at J to 8 bases, leaving 9 bases not matched to a gene. The CDR3 is made up of 16 amino acids. CDR3 DNA: TGTGCCAGCAGCTCCCTCGGGACTAGCGGGAGGAACAAGCAGTACTTC. It codes for CASSSLGTSGRNKQYF.

In this sample, this clonotype turned up once. The gene calls are TRBV20-1 and TRBJ2-7; 13 bases line up with TRBD2. CDR1 DFQATT and CDR2 SNEGSKA come from the germline V gene (reference sequence). This CDR3 is 14 amino acids long. The V and J ends lost 6 bases and 9 bases, in that order; junction bases with no gene match: 11. CDR3 loop: CSARTSGRAGGQYF. CDR3 nucleotide sequence: TGCAGTGCCCGGACTAGCGGGAGAGCAGGGGGGCAGTACTTC.

This clonotype showed up many times. The chain links TRBV20-1 to TRBJ2-7; 9 bases fit TRBD2. V lost 1 base and J lost 4; bases outside the gene matches: 2. Germline V CDR1 and CDR2: DFQATT, SNEGSKA (reference sequence). The CDR3 totals 13 residues. The CDR3 loop is CSARGLAGYEQYF. The CDR3 nucleotides are TGCAGTGCTAGAGGGCTAGCGGGATACGAGCAGTACTTC.

CDR3 DNA: TGCAGCGTTGAGTCGGGATCCTCCTACGAGCAGTACTTC. Encoded protein: CSVESGSSYEQYF. The V call is TRBV29-1, the J call TRBJ2-7; D may be TRBD2 (5 bases). V was shortened by 3 bases and J by 0 bases, with 9 bases between the two germline ends. The germline V gene encodes CDR1 SQVTM and CDR2 ANQGSEA. The CDR3 is 13 residues long.

The rearrangement joins TRBV27 to TRBJ1-5; D gene ambiguous. The V end lost 7 bases, the J end lost 1 base, and 14 bases lay between the germline ends. The CDR3 spans 15 residues. Looked up from germline, CDR1 is MNHEY and CDR2 is SMNVEV (reference sequence). CDR3 DNA sequence: TGTGCCAGCAAAATTACGTCAGCAAGCAATCAGCCCCAGCATTTT. Protein product: CASKITSASNQPQHF.

At least ten counts were recorded for this clonotype. The rearrangement uses TRBV6-5 and TRBJ2-3, with 13 bases matching TRBD2. Germline-derived CDR1 and CDR2 are MNHEY and SVGAGI. J was trimmed by 6 bases and V by 0 bases; bases with no gene match: 3. This CDR3 region has 16 residues. DNA for the CDR3: TGTGCCAGCAGTTACTCCGGACTAGCGGGAGCGGATACGCAGTATTTT. Translation: CASSYSGLAGADTQYF.

As regards this clonotype: This may come from a read error, since a much larger clone is one base off. This chain connects TRBV28 to TRBJ2-7; no clear D gene. There are 15 residues in the CDR3. Germline CDR1 is MDHEN and CDR2 is SYDVKM. CDR3 loop: CASSSTSLLSYGQYF. In DNA form, the CDR3 reads TGTGCCAGCAGCTCGACCTCCCTACTGAGCTACGGGCAGTACTTC.

The rearrangement links TRBV2 to TRBJ2-7; D might be TRBD1 (5 bases). CDR3 length: 12 amino acids. Trimming removed 4 bases at V and 6 bases at J, with 10 bases between. The germline gives CDR1 SNHLY, CDR2 FYNNEI. CDR3 loop: CASSVSRAEQYF. Written as DNA, the CDR3 is TGTGCCAGCAGTGTATCCAGGGCCGAGCAGTACTTC.

The rearrangement joins TRBV12-3 or TRBV12-4 to TRBJ1-1; tentatively, D is TRBD1 (6 bases). Trimming pared 6 bases from V and 1 base from J, leaving 15 bases between. This CDR3 region has 15 residues. The CDR3 DNA follows: TGTGCCAGCAGCCCCCCTCAGGGGCGGAACACTGAAGCTTTCTTT. It is translated as CASSPPQGRNTEAFF.

This clonotype came up many times. The CDR3 sequence: CATAKGQTQYF. CDR3 nucleotides: TGTGCCACCGCCAAGGGACAGACCCAGTACTTC. This chain joins TRBV12-3 or TRBV12-4 and TRBJ2-5; the D call may be TRBD1 or TRBD2 (5 bases each). This CDR3 contains 11 residues. Trimming stripped 10 bases from V and 6 bases from J, with 12 bases between.

The table lists this clonotype with many counts. The rearrangement joins TRBV28 to TRBJ2-2, with D uncertain. CDR1 and CDR2 from the germline V gene are MDHEN and SYDVKM. The CDR3 totals 16 residues. V lost 2 bases to trimming and J lost 3 bases, with 13 bases between them. CDR3 in DNA: TGTGCCAGCAGTTTAAACGTTATCGGAGACACCGGGGAGCTGTTTTTT. It is translated as CASSLNVIGDTGELFF.

The table lists this clonotype with a few counts. The gene calls are TRBV14 and TRBJ2-7; D is unclear. The CDR3 runs to 12 residues. V was cut by 3 bases and J by 6 bases, with 9 bases left in between. The germline V gene has CDR1 SGHDN and CDR2 FVKESK. CDR3 region: CASSHGVIEQYF. CDR3 coding DNA: TGTGCCAGCAGCCATGGGGTGATCGAGCAGTACTTC.

V and J are TRBV4-3 and TRBJ2-5, with D perhaps matching TRBD1 (6 bases). This CDR3 contains 18 residues. With 0 bases removed from V and 3 bases from J, the gap between germline ends came to 20 bases. In germline, CDR1 is LGHNA, CDR2 YSLEER. This CDR3 reads CASSQDSQGLGSEETQYF. CDR3 nucleotides: TGCGCCAGCAGCCAAGATAGTCAGGGGCTCGGATCCGAAGAGACCCAGTACTTC.